The 30 T cell receptor beta chains below come from one sample, sequenced in a study of T cell changes during pregnancy in multiple sclerosis. This table comes from immunoSEQ multiplex PCR, and its TCRdb copy is limited to in-frame clones, with some not included. The sample includes 45,000 to 65,000 clones, about nine tenths of them seen just once. The specimen comprised CD4+ T cells from peripheral blood mononuclear cells, sampled in the third trimester of pregnancy. Every receptor here comes from a female donor with multiple sclerosis, enrolled in a pregnancy study.

The rearrangement uses TRBV11-3 and TRBJ2-2, with TRBD2 as a possible D gene (6 bases). The germline V and J ends were trimmed by 0 bases and 1 base, with 9 bases remaining between them. The CDR3 runs 16 residues. Germline assignment: CDR1 SGHNT and CDR2 YENEEA. The chain's CDR3 is CASSLEGGLNTGELFF. DNA for the CDR3: TGTGCCAGCAGCTTAGAAGGAGGGCTGAACACCGGGGAGCTGTTTTTT.

This clone was detected once. Additional DNA sequences in this sample encode the identical CDR3. The J gene is TRBJ1-4, the V gene TRBV6-5; TRBD1 matches 7 bases. The J segment lost 7 bases and the V segment lost 6 bases, leaving 5 bases of the junction unmatched. The CDR3 runs 13 residues. The germline V gene encodes CDR1 MNHEY and CDR2 SVGAGI. This chain's CDR3 is CASSLGQVEKLFF. DNA of the CDR3: TGTGCCAGCAGCCTCGGACAGGTTGAAAAACTGTTTTTT.

In its sample, this clone was seen once. The genes are TRBV6-5 and TRBJ2-7; no definite D call. The V gene's germline CDR1 is MNHEY and CDR2 SVGAGI. V was pared by 2 bases and J by 5 bases, with 4 bases between. This CDR3 region has 11 residues. This chain's CDR3 is CASSYLDEQYF. In DNA, the CDR3 is TGTGCCAGCAGTTACCTTGACGAGCAGTACTTC.

The CDR3 loop is CASSQPREGSYNEQFF. CDR3 sequence (DNA): TGCGCCAGCAGCCAACCTAGGGAGGGCTCCTACAATGAGCAGTTCTTC. The V gene is TRBV4-1, the J gene TRBJ2-1; 7 nucleotides match TRBD2. J was trimmed by 0 bases and V by 2 bases; bases with no gene match: 4. The CDR3 has 16 residues. The V gene's germline CDR1 is MGHRA and CDR2 YSYEKL.

This clone was counted only a few times. The rearrangement joins TRBV6-6 to TRBJ1-1, with 9 bases identical to TRBD1. The V gene end was trimmed by 11 bases and the J gene end by 1 base; junction bases not matched to a gene: 14. The CDR3 extends over 16 amino acids. Germline CDR1 MNHNY, CDR2 SVGAGI (reference sequence). The CDR3 loop reads CASINTGQGRNTEAFF. As DNA, the CDR3 is TGTGCCTCCATAAATACAGGACAGGGGAGGAACACTGAAGCTTTCTTT.

This chain joins TRBV13 and TRBJ2-5; 8 bases fit TRBD1. The CDR3 covers 14 residues. Germline V gene lookup returns CDR1 PRHDT and CDR2 FYEKMQ (reference sequence). V dropped 5 bases and J dropped 2; count of bases not matched to a gene: 4. CDR3 sequence: CASSPRTGQETQYF. In nucleotides, the CDR3 is TGTGCCAGCAGCCCAAGGACAGGGCAAGAGACCCAGTACTTC.

This sequence joins TRBV19 and TRBJ2-7, with D possibly matching TRBD1 (6 bases). V lost 3 bases and J 2 bases, leaving 14 bases between the germline ends. Germline CDR1 LNHDA, CDR2 SQIVND (reference sequence). The CDR3 runs to 15 residues. CDR3 sequence reads: CASSMSTGATYEQYF. The CDR3, as DNA: TGTGCCAGTAGTATGTCGACAGGTGCTACCTACGAGCAGTACTTC. The full variable domain, in which reference TRBV19 and TRBJ2-7 provide the parts outside the CDR3, is DGGITQSPKYLFRKEGQNVTLSCEQNLNHDAMYWYRQDPGQGLRLIYYSQIVNDFQKGDIAEGYSVSREKKESFPLTVTSAQKNPTAFYLCASSMSTGATYEQYFGPGTRLTVT.

This chain connects TRBV21-1 to TRBJ2-7; TRBD1 reflects the table's D call only, with no check against the DNA. TRBV21-1 represents a pseudogene. The CDR3 sequence is 15 residues long. In DNA form, the CDR3 reads TGTGCCAGCAGCACCCCCGGGACAGGGGCTTACGAGCAGTACTTC. This encodes CASSTPGTGAYEQYF.

By frequency in the sample, this clone is medium-sized (0.01 to 0.1%). CDR3 amino acids: CASSQDRGSPGNTIYF. CDR3 coding DNA: TGTGCCAGCAGCCAGGACAGGGGGAGTCCTGGAAACACCATATATTTT. This chain links TRBV2 with TRBJ1-3, with 10 positions matching TRBD1. The CDR3 sequence is 16 residues long. J lost 2 bases, V lost 6 bases, and 7 bases had no gene match. Germline CDR1 SNHLY, CDR2 FYNNEI.

This clone showed up just once. The J gene is TRBJ1-6, the V gene TRBV19, with D perhaps matching TRBD1 (6 bases). The CDR3 covers 15 residues. V was shortened by 2 bases and J by 7 bases, with 12 bases between the two germline ends. CDR1 is LNHDA, CDR2 SQIVND, per germline (reference sequence). CDR3 DNA sequence: TGTGCCAGTAGTATACCGAGGACAGTAAATTCACCCCTCCACTTT. Translation: CASSIPRTVNSPLHF.

The rearrangement joins TRBV19 to TRBJ1-1, with 9 bases matching TRBD1. Unmatched junction bases numbered 7, after V lost 6 bases and J lost 2 bases. This CDR3 is 15 amino acids long. Germline assignment: CDR1 LNHDA and CDR2 SQIVND (reference sequence). The CDR3 coding sequence is TGTGCCAGTAGGGTTGACAGGGGGGGCAACACTGAAGCTTTCTTT. Translation gives CASRVDRGGNTEAFF. Full variable domain (missing parts from reference TRBV19 and TRBJ1-1): DGGITQSPKYLFRKEGQNVTLSCEQNLNHDAMYWYRQDPGQGLRLIYYSQIVNDFQKGDIAEGYSVSREKKESFPLTVTSAQKNPTAFYLCASRVDRGGNTEAFFGQGTRLTVV.

The chain carries TRBV14 and TRBJ2-5; unclear D gene. Germline-derived CDR1 and CDR2 are SGHDN and FVKESK. Deletions cut 4 bases from V and 5 bases from J, with 8 bases between. The CDR3 sequence is 12 residues long. The CDR3 sequence is CASSLTRETQYF. The CDR3 bases are TGTGCCAGCAGCCTCACTCGGGAGACCCAGTACTTC.

V is TRBV5-4 and J is TRBJ1-4; 10 nucleotides match TRBD1. In germline, CDR1 is SGHNT, CDR2 YYREEE (reference sequence). The CDR3 runs to 15 residues. J gave up 5 bases and V 4 bases, and 5 bases lay outside the gene matches. CDR3 bases: TGTGCCAGCAGCCCGGGACAGGGGAGGAATGAAAAACTGTTTTTT. It translates to CASSPGQGRNEKLFF.

V gene TRBV18 combines with J gene TRBJ2-5; the match to TRBD2 covers 12 bases. CDR1 and CDR2 from the germline V gene are KGHSH and LQKENI. This CDR3 spans 17 amino acids. After removal of 5 bases from V and 1 base from J, the junction contained 8 bases not matched to a gene. The CDR3: CASSSSRLAGAQETQYF. CDR3 sequence (DNA): TGTGCCAGCTCATCTTCTCGACTAGCGGGGGCCCAAGAGACCCAGTACTTC. Variable domain in full (rest from reference TRBV18 and TRBJ2-5): NAGVMQNPRHLVRRRGQEARLRCSPMKGHSHVYWYRQLPEEGLKFMVYLQKENIIDESGMPKERFSAEFPKEGPSILRIQQVVRGDSAAYFCASSSSRLAGAQETQYFGPGTRLLVL.

The chain joins TRBV9 to TRBJ2-3, with TRBD2 identical over 13 bases. V was pared by 4 bases and J by 8 bases, with 4 bases of the junction left unmatched. Germline values: CDR1 SGDLS, CDR2 YYNGEE. The CDR3 runs 14 residues. The CDR3 is CASSTSGGGSTQYF. The CDR3 nucleotides are TGTGCCAGCAGCACTAGCGGGGGGGGTAGTACGCAGTATTTT. The entire variable domain, with the rest obtained from reference TRBV9 and TRBJ2-3, is as follows: DSGVTQTPKHLITATGQRVTLRCSPRSGDLSVYWYQQSLDQGLQFLIQYYNGEERAKGNILERFSAQQFPDLHSELNLSSLELGDSALYFCASSTSGGGSTQYFGPGTRLTVL.

On this clone itself: The germline gene is not matched at one end of the junction; a read error may be the cause. This chain uses TRBV7-7 with TRBJ2-5, with 13 bases that match TRBD2. This CDR3 is built from 16 residues. In germline, CDR1 is SSHAT, CDR2 FNYEAQ (reference sequence). Here the CDR3 reads CASSPGTSGVGETQYF. CDR3 coding DNA: TGTGCTAGCAGCCCAGGGACTAGCGGGGTAGGGGAGACCCAGTACTTC.

J is TRBJ1-1 and V is TRBV25-1, with D possibly TRBD1 on 6 matching bases. The CDR3 spans 14 residues. The V and J ends lost 6 bases and 3 bases respectively, with 14 bases between them. CDR1 and CDR2 from the germline V gene are MGHDK and SYGVNS. The CDR3 here is CASRSPGQHTEAFF. The CDR3 DNA is TGTGCCAGCAGATCACCGGGACAACACACTGAAGCTTTCTTT.

Comments on this clone: Distinct nucleotide sequences in the sample also encode this CDR3. The chain carries TRBV5-6 and TRBJ1-5; TRBD1 aligns across 9 bases. In germline, CDR1 is SGHDT, CDR2 YYEEEE. This CDR3 region has 15 residues. V lost 2 bases to trimming and J lost 1 base; unmatched junction nucleotides: 1. The CDR3, as DNA: TGTGCCAGCAGCTTAGGACAGGGGAGCAATCAGCCCCAGCATTTT. It yields the protein CASSLGQGSNQPQHF.

This chain connects TRBV19 to TRBJ2-1, with a possible D match to TRBD1 (8 bases). The CDR3 covers 15 residues. CDR1 LNHDA and CDR2 SQIVND come from the germline V gene (reference sequence). V was pared by 3 bases and J by 6 bases, with 15 bases between. CDR3 residues: CASSIGQGLFNEQFF. The CDR3 region has the DNA TGTGCCAGTAGTATCGGACAGGGACTATTCAATGAGCAGTTCTTC.

This clone was recorded a few times. V and J are TRBV7-8 and TRBJ2-7, with a tentative D call TRBD1 (6 bases). This CDR3 has 16 residues. V lost 1 base to trimming and J lost 5 bases, with 18 bases between them. The germline V gene has CDR1 SGHVS and CDR2 FQNEAQ. The CDR3 reads CASSLVVFTGSNEQYF. The CDR3 DNA follows: TGTGCCAGCAGCTTAGTAGTTTTTACAGGGAGTAACGAGCAGTACTTC.

This CDR3 reads CASSSSSGGAYNEQFF. Here the CDR3 DNA reads TGTGCCAGCAGCTCCTCTAGCGGGGGGGCCTACAATGAGCAGTTCTTC. The V and J genes are TRBV7-3 and TRBJ2-1; 12 bases map to TRBD2. Unmatched junction bases numbered 3, after V lost 4 bases and J lost 2 bases. This CDR3 region has 16 residues. The germline V gene encodes CDR1 SGHTA and CDR2 FQGTGA.

This clone was observed a handful of times. The V and J genes are TRBV29-1 and TRBJ1-1; tentative D call: TRBD1 (6 bases). Germline lookup yields CDR1 SQVTM and CDR2 ANQGSEA. The CDR3 contains 11 residues. DNA for the CDR3: TGCAGTGGACAGACGAACACTGAAGCTTTCTTT. Its protein is CSGQTNTEAFF.

J is TRBJ1-6 and V is TRBV6-1; 8 bases align to TRBD1. Germline V lookup: CDR1 MNHNS, CDR2 SASEGT. V lost 2 bases, J lost 6 bases, and 0 bases stayed unmatched. The CDR3 covers 14 residues. CDR3 protein: CASSETGGNSPLHF. CDR3 in DNA: TGTGCCAGCAGTGAAACAGGGGGTAATTCACCCCTCCACTTT.

CDR3 DNA: TGTGCCAGCAGCCAACGGGGGGGACGCACAGATACGCAGTATTTT. Protein product: CASSQRGGRTDTQYF. This chain connects TRBV7-3 to TRBJ2-3; 8 bases are shared with TRBD2. Trimming removed 5 bases from V and 1 base from J; junction bases left unmatched: 5. The CDR3 length is 15 residues. Germline CDR1 SGHTA, CDR2 FQGTGA. The variable domain in full, completed from reference TRBV7-3 and TRBJ2-3, reads GAGVSQTPSNKVTEKGKYVELRCDPISGHTALYWYRQSLGQGPEFLIYFQGTGAADDSGLPNDRFFAVRPEGSVSTLKIQRTERGDSAVYLCASSQRGGRTDTQYFGPGTRLTVL.

The CDR3 nucleotides are TGTGCCAGCAGTACCGGGACAGGGTCCATCTACGAGCAGTACTTC. It specifies CASSTGTGSIYEQYF. The chain joins TRBV6-5 to TRBJ2-7, with 9 bases aligning to TRBD1. The CDR3 runs 15 residues. Per germline, CDR1 MNHEY and CDR2 SVGAGI. Trimming at V came to 5 bases and at J to 3 bases, leaving 8 bases not matched to a gene.

The gene calls are TRBV6-1 and TRBJ1-4, with D unclear. The CDR3 sequence is 14 residues long. V was shortened by 4 bases and J by 1 base, with 7 bases between the two germline ends. Germline lookup yields CDR1 MNHNS and CDR2 SASEGT. The chain's CDR3 is CASSGGKTNEKLFF. For the CDR3, the DNA is TGTGCCAGCAGTGGCGGGAAAACTAATGAAAAACTGTTTTTT.

This chain links TRBV5-1 with TRBJ2-1; TRBD2 agrees at 14 bases. The CDR3 runs to 15 residues. CDR1 SGHRS and CDR2 YFSETQ come from the germline V gene. Germline trimming cut 1 base from V and 8 bases from J; bases unmatched to any gene: 2. The CDR3 here is CASSLMTSGGDEQFF. The CDR3, as DNA: TGCGCCAGCAGCTTGATGACTAGCGGGGGGGATGAGCAGTTCTTC.

The chain carries TRBV14 and TRBJ1-2; 7 bases fit TRBD1. With V trimmed by 5 bases and J by 10 bases, 10 bases remained unmatched. This CDR3 comprises 13 residues. CDR1 is SGHDN and CDR2 is FVKESK in the germline V gene. The CDR3 coding sequence is TGTGCCAGCAGCTCAGAACAGGGGCGCAACTACACCTTC. Translating gives CASSSEQGRNYTF.

V and J are TRBV2 and TRBJ1-5; TRBD1 might be the D (5 bases). This CDR3 region has 13 residues. V lost 7 bases, J lost 5 bases, and 12 bases lay in between. The germline gives CDR1 SNHLY, CDR2 FYNNEI. The CDR3 sequence is CASTDNADQPQHF. The CDR3 coding sequence is TGTGCCAGCACGGACAACGCGGATCAGCCCCAGCATTTT.

The V gene is TRBV9, the J gene TRBJ2-4; D possibly corresponds to TRBD1 (6 bases). This CDR3 spans 15 amino acids. CDR1 is SGDLS and CDR2 is YYNGEE in the germline V gene. V dropped 3 bases and J dropped 0 bases, with 10 bases sitting between them. CDR3 in DNA: TGTGCCAGCAGCGCCAACAGGGAAGCCAAAAACATTCAGTACTTC. Translating it yields CASSANREAKNIQYF.